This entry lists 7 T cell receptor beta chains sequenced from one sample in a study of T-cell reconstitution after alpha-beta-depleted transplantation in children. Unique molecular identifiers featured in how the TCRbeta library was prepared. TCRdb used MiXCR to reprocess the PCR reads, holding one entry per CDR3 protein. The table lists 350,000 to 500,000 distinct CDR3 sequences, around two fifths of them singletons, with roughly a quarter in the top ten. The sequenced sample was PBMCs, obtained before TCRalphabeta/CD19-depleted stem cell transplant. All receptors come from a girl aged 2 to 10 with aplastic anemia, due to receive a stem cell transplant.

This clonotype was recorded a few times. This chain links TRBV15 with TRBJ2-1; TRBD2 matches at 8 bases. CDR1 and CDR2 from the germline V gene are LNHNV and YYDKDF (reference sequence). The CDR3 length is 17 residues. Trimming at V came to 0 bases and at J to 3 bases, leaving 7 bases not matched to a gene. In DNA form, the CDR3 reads TGTGCCACCAGCAGAGATGGACTAGCAGACCTCTACAATGAGCAGTTCTTC. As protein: CATSRDGLADLYNEQFF.

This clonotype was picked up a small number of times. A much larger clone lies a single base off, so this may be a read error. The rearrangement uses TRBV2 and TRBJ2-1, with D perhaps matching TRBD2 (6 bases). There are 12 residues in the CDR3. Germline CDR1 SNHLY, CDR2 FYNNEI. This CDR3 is CASITSSNEHFF. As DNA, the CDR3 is TGTGCCAGCATAACTAGCAGCAATGAGCATTTCTTC.

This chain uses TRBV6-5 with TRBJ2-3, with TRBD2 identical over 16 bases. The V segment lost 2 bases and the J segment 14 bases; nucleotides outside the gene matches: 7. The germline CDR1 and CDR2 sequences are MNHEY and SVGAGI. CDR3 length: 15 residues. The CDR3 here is CASSYAQGLAGGLYF. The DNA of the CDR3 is TGTGCCAGCAGTTACGCCCAGGGACTAGCGGGGGGGCTGTATTTT.

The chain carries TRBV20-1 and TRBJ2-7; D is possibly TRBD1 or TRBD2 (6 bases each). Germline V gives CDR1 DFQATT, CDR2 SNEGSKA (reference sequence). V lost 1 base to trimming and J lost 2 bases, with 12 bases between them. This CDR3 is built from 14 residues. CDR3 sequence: CSARVKGGPYEQYF. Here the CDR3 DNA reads TGCAGTGCTAGAGTGAAGGGGGGTCCCTACGAGCAGTACTTC.

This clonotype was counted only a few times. DNA for the CDR3: TGTGCCAGCTCACCCACAGGGTCAAGGATTCAGCCCCAGCATTTT. The encoded protein is CASSPTGSRIQPQHF. This chain joins TRBV18 and TRBJ1-5; tentatively, D is TRBD1 (6 bases). V gave up 3 bases and J gave up 6 bases, with 15 bases separating them. The CDR3 contains 15 residues. Germline CDR1 KGHSH, CDR2 LQKENI.

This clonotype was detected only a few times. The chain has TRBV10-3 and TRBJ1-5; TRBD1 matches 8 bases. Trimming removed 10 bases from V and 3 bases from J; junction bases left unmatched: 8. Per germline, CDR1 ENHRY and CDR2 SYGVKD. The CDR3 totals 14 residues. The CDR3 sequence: CATQGASLNQPQHF. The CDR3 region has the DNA TGTGCCACCCAGGGGGCCAGCCTCAATCAGCCCCAGCATTTT.

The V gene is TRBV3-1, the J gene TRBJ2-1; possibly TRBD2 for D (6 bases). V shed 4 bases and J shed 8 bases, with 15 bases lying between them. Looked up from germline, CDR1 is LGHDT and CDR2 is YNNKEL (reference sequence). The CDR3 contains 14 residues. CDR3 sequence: CASSLVPGAHEQFF. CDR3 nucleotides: TGTGCCAGCAGCCTTGTACCGGGAGCGCATGAGCAGTTCTTC.